This TCR beta chain was identified in a study of T cell responses to AZD1222 COVID-19 vaccine. Study results and caveats: Variant regions that are unmutated are reportedly the target of nearly half of spike-specific TCRs. Most donors were white British and more were female, and clonal diversity was possibly underestimated. Repertoire sampling occurred only after the peak T cell response. Of the AZD1222 recipients, only 5 or 6 were seropositive at baseline.

Clones were read by immunoSEQ multiplex PCR, and TCRdb kept only the in-frame ones, dropping some. The data hold 120,000 or so clones, with roughly 90% observed a single time. Germline trimming cut 5 bases from V and 9 bases from J; bases unmatched to any gene: 9. The CDR3 runs to 15 residues. The germline V gene has CDR1 LNHDA and CDR2 SQIVND (reference sequence). This clone was picked up a small number of times. Its antigen is undetermined. The receptor's source is an adult in good health. Source: peripheral blood, taken on day 0 of AZD1222 vaccination. The genes are TRBV19 and TRBJ2-7; 14 bases line up with TRBD2. The CDR3 coding sequence is TGTGCCAGTAGTCTCCAGGGACTAGCGGGAGCTAGGCAGTACTTC. It encodes CASSLQGLAGARQYF. Drawing the rest from reference TRBV19 and TRBJ2-7, the complete variable domain is DGGITQSPKYLFRKEGQNVTLSCEQNLNHDAMYWYRQDPGQGLRLIYYSQIVNDFQKGDIAEGYSVSREKKESFPLTVTSAQKNPTAFYLCASSLQGLAGARQYFGPGTRLTVT.